The 27 T cell receptor beta chains in this list originate from one sample, sequenced in a study of cytomegalovirus exposure and HLA in healthy donors. Both 60 Vbeta primers and 13 Jbeta primers went into the PCR. The data were produced by immunoSEQ multiplex PCR, yet TCRdb's version contains in-frame clones alone and is incomplete. The profile shows under 200,000 clones, roughly four fifths of them singletons. The sample comprised PBMCs. These receptors all stem from a man aged 18 to 30 in good health and CMV-seronegative.

V and J are TRBV6-5 and TRBJ2-1; a weak D match, TRBD2 (6 bases). Trimming left V 11 bases short and J 5 bases short, with 16 bases between. CDR1 MNHEY and CDR2 SVGAGI come from the germline V gene. CDR3 size: 13 residues. The CDR3 DNA follows: TGTGCCGCCGGGGGAACAGGCCACAATGAGCAGTTCTTC. Amino acid sequence: CAAGGTGHNEQFF.

The chain combines TRBV27 with TRBJ1-6, with 8 positions matching TRBD1. The CDR3 is made up of 13 amino acids. The germline V gene encodes CDR1 MNHEY and CDR2 SMNVEV (reference sequence). V lost 8 bases and J lost 10; bases outside the gene matches: 7. The CDR3 reads CASGDRGGSPLHF. CDR3 sequence (DNA): TGTGCCAGCGGCGACAGGGGCGGCTCACCCCTCCACTTT.

V gene TRBV27 combines with J gene TRBJ2-2, with D unclear. There are 13 residues in the CDR3. V lost 4 bases to trimming and J lost 5 bases, with 8 bases between them. Germline values: CDR1 MNHEY, CDR2 SMNVEV (reference sequence). The CDR3 spells CASSSTRTGELFF. CDR3 sequence (DNA): TGTGCCAGCAGTTCTACCAGGACCGGGGAGCTGTTTTTT.

This chain uses TRBV10-1 with TRBJ2-7; D gene uncertain. This CDR3 has 14 residues. CDR1 and CDR2 from the germline V gene are WNHNN and SYGVQD (reference sequence). Trimming pared 5 bases from V and 6 bases from J, leaving 17 bases between. The CDR3 spells CASSSEGETGEQYF. The CDR3 DNA reads TGCGCCAGCAGTTCTGAAGGAGAGACGGGCGAGCAGTACTTC.

Only one count was recorded for this clone. The chain joins TRBV10-3 to TRBJ2-5, with a weak D call TRBD2 (6 bases). V lost 10 bases to trimming and J lost 5 bases, with 11 bases between them. The CDR3 sequence is 11 residues long. Per the germline V gene, CDR1 is ENHRY and CDR2 is SYGVKD. As DNA, the CDR3 is TGTGCCACCTCCCGGGGGGAGACCCAGTACTTC. Translating it yields CATSRGETQYF.

This clone is medium-sized within its sample. This chain links TRBV30 with TRBJ1-5; TRBD1 aligns across 8 bases. V lost 5 bases and J lost 4; bases outside the gene matches: 1. This CDR3 has 12 amino acids. Looked up from germline, CDR1 is GTSNPN and CDR2 is SVGIG (reference sequence). Here the CDR3 reads CAWGQGNQPQHF. CDR3 in DNA: TGTGCCTGGGGACAGGGAAATCAGCCCCAGCATTTT.

This chain joins TRBV9 and TRBJ1-5; 11 bases fit TRBD1. The CDR3 covers 14 residues. Per the germline V gene, CDR1 is SGDLS and CDR2 is YYNGEE. The V gene end was trimmed by 7 bases and the J gene end by 1 base; junction bases not matched to a gene: 1. The chain's CDR3 is CASGQGASNQPQHF. The CDR3 region has the DNA TGTGCCAGCGGACAGGGGGCGAGCAATCAGCCCCAGCATTTT. Full variable domain (remainder filled in from reference TRBV9 and TRBJ1-5): DSGVTQTPKHLITATGQRVTLRCSPRSGDLSVYWYQQSLDQGLQFLIQYYNGEERAKGNILERFSAQQFPDLHSELNLSSLELGDSALYFCASGQGASNQPQHFGDGTRLSIL.

This chain connects TRBV28 to TRBJ1-2; D gene ambiguous. Germline CDR1 MDHEN, CDR2 SYDVKM. The ends were cut back, 3 bases at V and 7 bases at J, with 18 bases in the middle. The CDR3 runs to 15 residues. In nucleotides, the CDR3 is TGTGCCAGCAGTTTTACCCCGGGTGGCTCCGGTGGCTACACCTTC. Its protein product is CASSFTPGGSGGYTF.

The chain combines TRBV27 with TRBJ2-3, with 7 bases fitting TRBD1. Germline assignment: CDR1 MNHEY and CDR2 SMNVEV (reference sequence). There are 17 residues in the CDR3. V dropped 6 bases and J dropped 4; count of bases not matched to a gene: 16. CDR3 sequence: CASSKPDRAGRADTQYF. As DNA, the CDR3 is TGTGCCAGCAGCAAACCCGACAGGGCGGGTCGAGCAGATACGCAGTATTTT.

This clone was counted only a few times. The V and J genes are TRBV19 and TRBJ1-1, with TRBD1 matching 8 bases. V shed 9 bases, J shed 8 bases, and the junction held 11 bases outside the gene matches. From germline, CDR1 is LNHDA and CDR2 SQIVND (reference sequence). This CDR3 has 13 amino acids. The CDR3 loop is CASQWNRGMEAFF. CDR3 in DNA: TGTGCCAGCCAGTGGAACAGGGGGATGGAAGCTTTCTTT.

The chain joins TRBV5-1 to TRBJ2-7; TRBD2 aligns across 9 bases. The germline V gene encodes CDR1 SGHRS and CDR2 YFSETQ. V lost 0 bases to trimming and J lost 5 bases; unmatched junction nucleotides: 3. The CDR3 spans 14 residues. The CDR3 here is CASSLELAGDEQYF. The CDR3 region has the DNA TGCGCCAGCAGCTTGGAACTAGCGGGTGACGAGCAGTACTTC.

This chain joins TRBV21-1 and TRBJ2-5; the listed D gene, TRBD2, was not tested against the DNA. TRBV21-1 is marked as a pseudogene. The CDR3 contains 12 residues. This chain's CDR3 is CASSKTKETQYF. CDR3 in DNA: TGTGCCAGCAGCAAAACTAAAGAGACCCAGTACTTC.

J is TRBJ2-1 and V is TRBV11-2, with 10 positions matching TRBD2. V shed 6 bases and J 1 base; nucleotides not matched to a gene: 3. CDR3 length equals 15 residues. Germline-derived CDR1 and CDR2 are SGHAT and FQNNGV. The CDR3 bases are TGTGCCAGCAGGGCTAGCGGGAGTTCCTACAATGAGCAGTTCTTC. Its translation: CASRASGSSYNEQFF. The full variable domain, in which reference TRBV11-2 and TRBJ2-1 provide the parts outside the CDR3, is EAGVAQSPRYKIIEKRQSVAFWCNPISGHATLYWYQQILGQGPKLLIQFQNNGVVDDSQLPKDRFSAERLKGVDSTLKIQPAKLEDSAVYLCASRASGSSYNEQFFGPGTRLTVL.

Turning to this clone: Other DNA sequences of this sample code for an identical CDR3. The CDR3 loop reads CASRRTGEETQYF. Here the CDR3 DNA reads TGTGCCAGCAGGAGGACAGGAGAGGAGACCCAGTACTTC. The chain links TRBV6-1 to TRBJ2-5; 7 bases fit TRBD1. The J segment lost 5 bases and the V segment lost 6 bases, leaving 6 bases of the junction unmatched. This CDR3 region has 13 residues. CDR1 is MNHNS and CDR2 is SASEGT in the germline V gene.

This clone was seen a single time. The chain joins TRBV11-3 to TRBJ1-3; D possibly corresponds to TRBD1 (5 bases). The germline gives CDR1 SGHNT, CDR2 YENEEA. V lost 1 base, J lost 4 bases, and 8 bases lay in between. This CDR3 region has 14 residues. The CDR3 DNA reads as TGTGCCAGCAGCTTAGGACAGCCGGGAAACACCATATATTTT. Its protein product is CASSLGQPGNTIYF.

This chain links TRBV5-1 with TRBJ1-6; D is ambiguous. The CDR3 runs to 15 residues. Trimming removed 0 bases at V and 8 bases at J, with 12 bases between. In germline, CDR1 is SGHRS, CDR2 YFSETQ. CDR3 in amino acids: CASSLATGGDSPLHF. CDR3 coding DNA: TGCGCCAGCAGCTTGGCCACTGGCGGGGATTCACCCCTCCACTTT.

This clone turned up a few times. The chain links TRBV4-1 to TRBJ2-1, with 13 bases aligning to TRBD2. This CDR3 comprises 15 residues. V trimming: 2 bases; J trimming: 7 bases; junction bases outside the gene matches: 2. Germline CDR1 is MGHRA and CDR2 is YSYEKL. This CDR3 reads CASSQRTSGRNEQFF. CDR3 coding DNA: TGCGCCAGCAGCCAACGGACTAGCGGGAGAAATGAGCAGTTCTTC.

Only a few counts were recorded for this clone. The chain joins TRBV7-2 to TRBJ1-1, with D maybe TRBD1 (6 bases). The CDR3 sequence is 15 residues long. Per the germline V gene, CDR1 is SGHTA and CDR2 is FQGNSA. The V end lost 5 bases, the J end lost 5 bases, and 18 bases lay between the germline ends. CDR3 nucleotide sequence: TGTGCCAGCAGCCCCCTTAGCAGGGGTGAAACTGAAGCTTTCTTT. Its translation: CASSPLSRGETEAFF.

V and J are TRBV5-3 and TRBJ2-5; D perhaps matches TRBD1 (5 bases). TRBV5-3 is identified as an open reading frame with a role that is uncertain. This CDR3 has 13 residues. V shed 4 bases and J shed 2 bases, with 9 bases lying between them. CDR3 sequence reads: CARSPQGQETQYF. In nucleotides, the CDR3 is TGTGCCAGAAGCCCTCAGGGTCAAGAGACCCAGTACTTC.

The rearrangement uses TRBV5-1 and TRBJ2-7; 10 nucleotides match TRBD2. V shed 7 bases, J shed 8 bases, and the junction held 15 bases outside the gene matches. Germline CDR1 reads SGHRS; CDR2 reads YFSETQ. There are 15 residues in the CDR3. CDR3 sequence reads: CASSVQSGRGNQQYF. The CDR3 nucleotides read TGCGCCAGCTCAGTTCAGAGCGGGAGGGGTAACCAGCAGTACTTC.

V is TRBV2 and J is TRBJ1-1; no firm D call. CDR1 SNHLY and CDR2 FYNNEI come from the germline V gene. The CDR3 loop spans 12 amino acids. Trimming stripped 8 bases from V and 14 bases from J, with 21 bases between. CDR3 DNA sequence: TGTGCCAGCCTCTCGGTTAGCGACCACGGGTTCTTT. Its protein product is CASLSVSDHGFF.

This clone has a handful of counts. V and J are TRBV29-1 and TRBJ2-7; no reliable D call. V gave up 7 bases and J gave up 1 base, with 14 bases separating them. This CDR3 has 13 amino acids. Germline V CDR1 and CDR2: SQVTM, ANQGSEA. CDR3 bases: TGCAGCGCCGAAGGTGACTCGTCCTACGAGCAGTACTTC. Its translation: CSAEGDSSYEQYF.

The V and J genes are TRBV9 and TRBJ1-2, with 9 bases lining up with TRBD1. There are 13 residues in the CDR3. The germline V gene has CDR1 SGDLS and CDR2 YYNGEE. V dropped 1 base and J dropped 8; count of bases not matched to a gene: 3. For the CDR3, the DNA is TGTGCCAGCAGCGTAAAGACAGGGGGGGGCTACACCTTC. Protein product: CASSVKTGGGYTF. The full variable domain, with the rest looked up from reference TRBV9 and TRBJ1-2, is DSGVTQTPKHLITATGQRVTLRCSPRSGDLSVYWYQQSLDQGLQFLIQYYNGEERAKGNILERFSAQQFPDLHSELNLSSLELGDSALYFCASSVKTGGGYTFGSGTRLTVV.

CDR3 coding DNA: TGTGCCAGCAGCTTAGGTGGGAGGGCCACTTACGAGCAGTACTTC. Encoded protein: CASSLGGRATYEQYF. The rearrangement links TRBV7-2 to TRBJ2-7; 7 nucleotides line up with TRBD2. The CDR3 totals 15 residues. Germline V CDR1 and CDR2: SGHTA, FQGNSA. With V trimmed by 1 base and J by 4 bases, 7 bases remained unmatched.

V usage is TRBV4-1 and J usage is TRBJ2-7, with 8 nucleotides matching TRBD2. Trimming took 4 bases from V and 2 from J; bases not matched to a gene: 13. CDR3 length: 17 residues. Germline lookup yields CDR1 MGHRA and CDR2 YSYEKL. CDR3 protein: CASSLQGLAGGTYEQYF. DNA of the CDR3: TGCGCCAGCAGCCTACAAGGGCTCGCGGGAGGTACCTACGAGCAGTACTTC.

In its sample, this clone was seen a few times. The chain carries TRBV1 and TRBJ2-1; TRBD2 is the table's D call, not checked against the DNA. TRBV1 is described as a pseudogene. The CDR3 totals 17 residues. CDR3 DNA: TGCACCAGCAGCCAAGATCTCCCTAGCGGCGGCGACAATGAGCAGTTCTTC. It is translated as CTSSQDLPSGGDNEQFF.

This clone was seen more than once but under ten times. The V and J genes are TRBV28 and TRBJ1-2; 8 bases match TRBD1. Trimming cost V 6 bases and J 4 bases; bases outside gene matches: 4. CDR3 size: 13 residues. CDR1 and CDR2 (germline): MDHEN, SYDVKM. This chain's CDR3 is CASRQTGGYGYTF. The CDR3 DNA is TGTGCCAGCAGACAAACAGGGGGCTATGGCTACACCTTC.